A selection of T cell receptor beta chains follows, all from one sample in a study of blood T cell repertoires in COVID-19. TCRdb's copy holds only in-frame clones and misses some; the assay was immunoSEQ multiplex PCR. The sample includes 100,000 to 120,000 clones, approximately 88% seen only once; the top ten take about 8.1%. Input material: peripheral blood. The receptors here all came from a woman aged 40 to 50 with acute or convalescent COVID-19. CDR3s include the opening cysteine and the closing phenylalanine or tryptophan. Fields, in order: J gene, D gene, CDR3 length, clone size, V gene, CDR3 DNA, CDR3 protein. D genes are given only for firm matches. Clone sizes are given selectively: once, few, many, or a class where the clone is expanded.

J gene: TRBJ1-2; D gene: TRBD1; CDR3 length: 12; clone size: .; V gene: TRBV30; CDR3 DNA: TGTGCCTGGACCACAGGGGCCTATGGCTACACCTTC; CDR3 protein: CAWTTGAYGYTF
J gene: TRBJ2-5; D gene: .; CDR3 length: 17; clone size: .; V gene: TRBV3-1/TRBV3-2; CDR3 DNA: TGTGCCAGCAGCCAAACGGGGGGCCGATCCGGCCAAGAGACCCAGTACTTC; CDR3 protein: CASSQTGGRSGQETQYF
J gene: TRBJ2-7; D gene: TRBD1; CDR3 length: 16; clone size: .; V gene: TRBV5-1; CDR3 DNA: TGCGCCAGCAGCTTGCTTACCGGGACAGGGGATCACGAGCAGTACTTC; CDR3 protein: CASSLLTGTGDHEQYF
J gene: TRBJ2-2; D gene: TRBD2; CDR3 length: 18; clone size: .; V gene: TRBV5-6; CDR3 DNA: TGTGCCAGCAGCTACCCGGGTGCGGGGGGCCGAGTATTCGGGGAGCTGTTTTTT; CDR3 protein: CASSYPGAGGRVFGELFF
J gene: TRBJ1-1; D gene: .; CDR3 length: 15; clone size: .; V gene: TRBV7-2; CDR3 DNA: TGTGCCAGCAGCTTAGGTGGCAGGCGGAACACTGAAGCTTTCTTT; CDR3 protein: CASSLGGRRNTEAFF
J gene: TRBJ1-2; D gene: TRBD1; CDR3 length: 18; clone size: .; V gene: TRBV6-1; CDR3 DNA: TGTGCCAGCAGTGGTATAAAGGGACAGGACCAAATTAACTATGGCTACACCTTC; CDR3 protein: CASSGIKGQDQINYGYTF
J gene: TRBJ1-2; D gene: TRBD1; CDR3 length: 15; clone size: .; V gene: TRBV10-2; CDR3 DNA: TGCGCCAGCAGTGAGGGGGACAGATCTAGAGGGGGCTACACCTTC; CDR3 protein: CASSEGDRSRGGYTF
J gene: TRBJ2-5; D gene: .; CDR3 length: 14; clone size: .; V gene: TRBV4-1; CDR3 DNA: TGCGCCAGCAGCCAAGGGCCCCAGGGAAAGACCCAGTACTTC; CDR3 protein: CASSQGPQGKTQYF
J gene: TRBJ1-1; D gene: .; CDR3 length: 15; clone size: .; V gene: TRBV6-5; CDR3 DNA: TGTGCCAGCAGTCGAGGGACAAAAAAGAACACTGAAGCTTTCTTT; CDR3 protein: CASSRGTKKNTEAFF
J gene: TRBJ1-2; D gene: .; CDR3 length: 14; clone size: once; V gene: TRBV19; CDR3 DNA: TGTGCCAGTAGTATAAGGGGCCGAAACTATGGCTACACCTTC; CDR3 protein: CASSIRGRNYGYTF
J gene: TRBJ2-2; D gene: .; CDR3 length: 16; clone size: .; V gene: TRBV7-9; CDR3 DNA: TGTGCCAGCAGCGAGCAGGGGGGCATGAACACCGGGGAGCTGTTTTTT; CDR3 protein: CASSEQGGMNTGELFF
J gene: TRBJ1-1; D gene: .; CDR3 length: 12; clone size: .; V gene: TRBV21-1; CDR3 DNA: TGTGCCAGCAGCAAAGTTGAACGGGGGGCTTTCTTT; CDR3 protein: CASSKVERGAFF
J gene: TRBJ1-2; D gene: TRBD1; CDR3 length: 17; clone size: .; V gene: TRBV7-9; CDR3 DNA: TGTGCCAGCAGCTTAGCTCTAACAGGGGGAATCAACTATGGCTACACCTTC; CDR3 protein: CASSLALTGGINYGYTF
J gene: TRBJ1-1; D gene: .; CDR3 length: 11; clone size: .; V gene: TRBV21-1; CDR3 DNA: TGTGCCAGCAGCAGTACAGGGAAAGCTTTCTTT; CDR3 protein: CASSSTGKAFF
J gene: TRBJ2-7; D gene: TRBD2; CDR3 length: 14; clone size: .; V gene: TRBV10-3; CDR3 DNA: TGTGCCATCAGTGAGAGACTAGCGGGCTACGAGCAGTACTTC; CDR3 protein: CAISERLAGYEQYF
J gene: TRBJ2-7; D gene: .; CDR3 length: 13; clone size: .; V gene: TRBV9; CDR3 DNA: TGTGCCAGCAGCGGCACGTCGGCCTACGAGCAGTACTTC; CDR3 protein: CASSGTSAYEQYF
J gene: TRBJ1-2; D gene: TRBD1; CDR3 length: 13; clone size: .; V gene: TRBV6-5; CDR3 DNA: TGTGCCAGCAGCCGAGGGACAGAATATGGCTACACCTTC; CDR3 protein: CASSRGTEYGYTF
J gene: TRBJ2-3; D gene: .; CDR3 length: 14; clone size: medium-sized; V gene: TRBV30; CDR3 DNA: TGTGCCTGGAGTTCCCCCGTTTATGAGGATACGCAGTATTTT; CDR3 protein: CAWSSPVYEDTQYF
J gene: TRBJ1-5; D gene: TRBD1; CDR3 length: 18; clone size: .; V gene: TRBV6-6; CDR3 DNA: TGTGCCAGCAGTCGTTCGGGACAGGGTTTTTATAGCAATCAGCCCCAGCATTTT; CDR3 protein: CASSRSGQGFYSNQPQHF
J gene: TRBJ2-7; D gene: TRBD2; CDR3 length: 14; clone size: few; V gene: TRBV7-2; CDR3 DNA: TGTGCCAGCAGCCGGGACTACAGACCGGAGGGGCAGTACTTC; CDR3 protein: CASSRDYRPEGQYF
J gene: TRBJ2-5; D gene: TRBD2; CDR3 length: 15; clone size: .; V gene: TRBV11-2; CDR3 DNA: TGTGCCAGCAGCTTAAGCGGGGGACCCCAAGAGACCCAGTACTTC; CDR3 protein: CASSLSGGPQETQYF
J gene: TRBJ2-5; D gene: .; CDR3 length: 16; clone size: .; V gene: TRBV5-4; CDR3 DNA: TGTGCCAGCAGCTCTCGGGGTAGCAGGAAAGAAGAGACCCAGTACTTC; CDR3 protein: CASSSRGSRKEETQYF
J gene: TRBJ2-3; D gene: .; CDR3 length: 15; clone size: .; V gene: TRBV7-8; CDR3 DNA: TGTGCCAGCACCATAAAAGGGGGTAGGACAGATACGCAGTATTTT; CDR3 protein: CASTIKGGRTDTQYF
J gene: TRBJ2-7; D gene: .; CDR3 length: 13; clone size: .; V gene: TRBV6-5; CDR3 DNA: TGTGCCAGCAGTTACTATCGTGCCTACGAGCAGTACTTC; CDR3 protein: CASSYYRAYEQYF
J gene: TRBJ1-1; D gene: TRBD1; CDR3 length: 14; clone size: few; V gene: TRBV6-6; CDR3 DNA: TGTGCCAGCAGCCTTGGACAGGGGAGGACTGAAGCTTTCTTT; CDR3 protein: CASSLGQGRTEAFF
J gene: TRBJ2-5; D gene: .; CDR3 length: 13; clone size: few; V gene: TRBV9; CDR3 DNA: TGTGCCAGCAGCGTAGGACAGTCTGAGACCCAGTACTTC; CDR3 protein: CASSVGQSETQYF
J gene: TRBJ2-7; D gene: TRBD2; CDR3 length: 16; clone size: .; V gene: TRBV18; CDR3 DNA: TGTGCCAGCTCACCATTTAGCGGGGGGGACTCCTACGAGCAGTACTTC; CDR3 protein: CASSPFSGGDSYEQYF
J gene: TRBJ1-4; D gene: .; CDR3 length: 16; clone size: .; V gene: TRBV4-1; CDR3 DNA: TGCGCCAGCAGCCAAGCGGCTACGACAGTTAATGAAAAACTGTTTTTT; CDR3 protein: CASSQAATTVNEKLFF
J gene: TRBJ1-3; D gene: TRBD1; CDR3 length: 15; clone size: .; V gene: TRBV5-1; CDR3 DNA: TGCGCCAGCGCAGGGGGCGAATATCCTGGAAACACCATATATTTT; CDR3 protein: CASAGGEYPGNTIYF
J gene: TRBJ2-3; D gene: .; CDR3 length: 14; clone size: .; V gene: TRBV9; CDR3 DNA: TGTGCCAGCAGCGCCTCCGGGGTCTTAGATACGCAGTATTTT; CDR3 protein: CASSASGVLDTQYF
J gene: TRBJ1-5; D gene: .; CDR3 length: 14; clone size: .; V gene: TRBV19; CDR3 DNA: TGTGCCAGTAGTAGGACAGATAGCAATCAGCCCCAGCATTTT; CDR3 protein: CASSRTDSNQPQHF
J gene: TRBJ2-2; D gene: .; CDR3 length: 13; clone size: .; V gene: TRBV5-6; CDR3 DNA: TGTGCCAGCAGCCTCAGGCTCACCGGGGAGCTGTTTTTT; CDR3 protein: CASSLRLTGELFF
J gene: TRBJ2-1; D gene: TRBD2; CDR3 length: 16; clone size: .; V gene: TRBV20-1; CDR3 DNA: TGCAGTGCTAGTTCGGAACTAGCGGGGGGTGTAAATGAGCAGTTCTTC; CDR3 protein: CSASSELAGGVNEQFF
J gene: TRBJ1-2; D gene: .; CDR3 length: 14; clone size: .; V gene: TRBV15; CDR3 DNA: TGTGCCACCAGCAGAGTGTATGCAGGGGAAAGCTACACCTTC; CDR3 protein: CATSRVYAGESYTF
J gene: TRBJ1-5; D gene: .; CDR3 length: 15; clone size: .; V gene: TRBV6-6; CDR3 DNA: TGTGCCAGCAGGAGACAGGCTTTCGAAGATCAGCCCCAGCATTTT; CDR3 protein: CASRRQAFEDQPQHF
J gene: TRBJ2-1; D gene: TRBD1; CDR3 length: 15; clone size: .; V gene: TRBV18; CDR3 DNA: TGTGCCAGCTCAGCCGACAGGGGGCAATACAATGAGCAGTTCTTC; CDR3 protein: CASSADRGQYNEQFF
J gene: TRBJ1-5; D gene: TRBD1; CDR3 length: 17; clone size: .; V gene: TRBV10-3; CDR3 DNA: TGTGCCACCGCGACCTCCGACAGGGGGCCGGTCAATCAGCCCCAGCATTTT; CDR3 protein: CATATSDRGPVNQPQHF
J gene: TRBJ2-7; D gene: .; CDR3 length: 13; clone size: once; V gene: TRBV11-2; CDR3 DNA: TGTGCCAGCAGCTATACCGAGCACTACGAGCAGTACTTC; CDR3 protein: CASSYTEHYEQYF
J gene: TRBJ2-3; D gene: TRBD2; CDR3 length: 15; clone size: .; V gene: TRBV20-1; CDR3 DNA: TGCAGTGCCAGTACCCTAGCGGGGGGCACAGATACGCAGTATTTT; CDR3 protein: CSASTLAGGTDTQYF
J gene: TRBJ2-7; D gene: .; CDR3 length: 14; clone size: .; V gene: TRBV3-1/TRBV3-2; CDR3 DNA: TGTGCCAGCAGCCTCAGCCTCGGGGGGCACGAGCAGTACTTC; CDR3 protein: CASSLSLGGHEQYF
J gene: TRBJ2-7; D gene: TRBD1; CDR3 length: 12; clone size: .; V gene: TRBV7-9; CDR3 DNA: TGTGCCAGCAGCCCGGACAGGAACGAGCAGTACTTC; CDR3 protein: CASSPDRNEQYF
J gene: TRBJ1-2; D gene: .; CDR3 length: 13; clone size: .; V gene: TRBV19; CDR3 DNA: TGTGCCAGTAGCCCCGATAACTATTCCGGCTACACCTTC; CDR3 protein: CASSPDNYSGYTF
J gene: TRBJ1-2; D gene: .; CDR3 length: 15; clone size: .; V gene: TRBV18; CDR3 DNA: TGTGCCAGCTCACCACCCGCCGGGGACAATTCGGGCTACACCTTC; CDR3 protein: CASSPPAGDNSGYTF